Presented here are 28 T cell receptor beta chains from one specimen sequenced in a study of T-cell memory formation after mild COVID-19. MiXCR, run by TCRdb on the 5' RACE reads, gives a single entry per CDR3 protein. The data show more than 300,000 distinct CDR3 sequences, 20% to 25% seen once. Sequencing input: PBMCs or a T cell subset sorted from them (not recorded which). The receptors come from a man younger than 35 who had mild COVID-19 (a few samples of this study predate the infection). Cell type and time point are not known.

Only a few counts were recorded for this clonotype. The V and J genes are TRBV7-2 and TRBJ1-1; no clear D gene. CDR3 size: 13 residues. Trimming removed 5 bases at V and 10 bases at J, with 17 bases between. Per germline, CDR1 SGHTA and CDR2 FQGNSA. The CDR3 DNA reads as TGTGCCAGCAGCCCCCGCGGGGAGCAGGTAGCTTTCTTT. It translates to CASSPRGEQVAFF.

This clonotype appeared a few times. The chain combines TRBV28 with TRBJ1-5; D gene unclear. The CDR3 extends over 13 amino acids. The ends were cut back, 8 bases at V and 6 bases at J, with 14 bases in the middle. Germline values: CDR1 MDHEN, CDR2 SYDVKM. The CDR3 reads CASLSLLGQPQHF. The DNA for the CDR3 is TGTGCCAGCCTTTCTCTGTTGGGTCAGCCCCAGCATTTT.

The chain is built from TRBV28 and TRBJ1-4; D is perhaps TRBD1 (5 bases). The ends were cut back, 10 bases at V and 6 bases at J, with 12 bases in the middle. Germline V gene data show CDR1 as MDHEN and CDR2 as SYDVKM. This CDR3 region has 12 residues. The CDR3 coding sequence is TGTGCCACCGCGCTGGGGGATGAAAAACTGTTTTTT. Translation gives CATALGDEKLFF. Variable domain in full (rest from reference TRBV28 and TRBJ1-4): DVKVTQSSRYLVKRTGEKVFLECVQDMDHENMFWYRQDPGLGLRLIYFSYDVKMKEKGDIPEGYSVSREKKERFSLILESASTNQTSMYLCATALGDEKLFFGSGTQLSVL.

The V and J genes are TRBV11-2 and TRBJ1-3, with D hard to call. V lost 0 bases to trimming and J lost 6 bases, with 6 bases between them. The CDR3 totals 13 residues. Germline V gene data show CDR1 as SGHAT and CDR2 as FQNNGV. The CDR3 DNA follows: TGTGCCAGCAGCTTAGAACAGAAAAACACCATATATTTT. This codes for CASSLEQKNTIYF. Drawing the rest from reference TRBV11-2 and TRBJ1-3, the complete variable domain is EAGVAQSPRYKIIEKRQSVAFWCNPISGHATLYWYQQILGQGPKLLIQFQNNGVVDDSQLPKDRFSAERLKGVDSTLKIQPAKLEDSAVYLCASSLEQKNTIYFGEGSWLTVV.

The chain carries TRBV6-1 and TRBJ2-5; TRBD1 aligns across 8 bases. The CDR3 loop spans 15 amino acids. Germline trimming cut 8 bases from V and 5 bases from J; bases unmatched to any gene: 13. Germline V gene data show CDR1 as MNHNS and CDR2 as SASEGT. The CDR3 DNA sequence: TGTGCCAGCGCACAGTGGCAGGGGGCGGGGGAGACCCAGTACTTC. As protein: CASAQWQGAGETQYF.

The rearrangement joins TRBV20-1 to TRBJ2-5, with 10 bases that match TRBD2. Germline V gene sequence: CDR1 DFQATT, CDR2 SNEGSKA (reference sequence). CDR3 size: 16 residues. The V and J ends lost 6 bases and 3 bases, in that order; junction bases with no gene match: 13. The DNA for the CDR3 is TGCAGTGCCCCCAGCGGGGGGGCCATAGTCGAAGAGACCCAGTACTTC. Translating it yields CSAPSGGAIVEETQYF.

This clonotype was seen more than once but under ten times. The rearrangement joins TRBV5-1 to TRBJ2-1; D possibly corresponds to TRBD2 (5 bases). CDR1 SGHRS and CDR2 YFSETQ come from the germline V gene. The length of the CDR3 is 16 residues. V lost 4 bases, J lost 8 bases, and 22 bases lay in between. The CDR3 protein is CASSPPRAGFQDEQFF. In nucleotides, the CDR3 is TGCGCCAGCAGCCCCCCCCGGGCGGGCTTTCAGGATGAGCAGTTCTTC.

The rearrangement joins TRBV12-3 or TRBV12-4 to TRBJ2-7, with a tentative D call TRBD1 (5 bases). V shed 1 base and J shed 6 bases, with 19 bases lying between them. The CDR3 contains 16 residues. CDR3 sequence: CASSLEVGHGHFEQYF. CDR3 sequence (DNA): TGTGCCAGCAGTTTAGAAGTAGGACACGGGCATTTCGAGCAGTACTTC.

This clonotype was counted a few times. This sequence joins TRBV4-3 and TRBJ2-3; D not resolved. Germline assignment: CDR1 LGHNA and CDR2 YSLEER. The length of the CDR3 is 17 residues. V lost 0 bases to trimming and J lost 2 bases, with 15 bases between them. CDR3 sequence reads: CASSQESSSPFTDTQYF. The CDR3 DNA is TGCGCCAGCAGCCAAGAGTCCTCTTCTCCCTTCACAGATACGCAGTATTTT.

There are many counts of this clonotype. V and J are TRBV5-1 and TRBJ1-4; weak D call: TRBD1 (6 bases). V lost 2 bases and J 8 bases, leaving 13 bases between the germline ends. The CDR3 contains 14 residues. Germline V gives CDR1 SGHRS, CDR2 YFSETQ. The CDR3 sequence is CASSLTGPGEKLFF. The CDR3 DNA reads TGCGCCAGCAGCTTAACAGGGCCGGGAGAAAAACTGTTTTTT.

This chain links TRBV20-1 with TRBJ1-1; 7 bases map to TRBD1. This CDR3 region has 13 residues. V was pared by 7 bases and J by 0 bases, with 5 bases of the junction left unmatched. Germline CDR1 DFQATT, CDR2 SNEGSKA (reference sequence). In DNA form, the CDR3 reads TGCAGTGAAGCCGGGACAGTGAACACTGAAGCTTTCTTT. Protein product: CSEAGTVNTEAFF.

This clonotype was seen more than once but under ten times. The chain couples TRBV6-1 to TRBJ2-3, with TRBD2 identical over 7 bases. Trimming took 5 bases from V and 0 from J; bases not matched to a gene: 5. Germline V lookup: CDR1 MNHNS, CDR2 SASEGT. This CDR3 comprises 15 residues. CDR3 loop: CASSLPGGSTDTQYF. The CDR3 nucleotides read TGTGCCAGCAGTTTACCCGGGGGGAGCACAGATACGCAGTATTTT.

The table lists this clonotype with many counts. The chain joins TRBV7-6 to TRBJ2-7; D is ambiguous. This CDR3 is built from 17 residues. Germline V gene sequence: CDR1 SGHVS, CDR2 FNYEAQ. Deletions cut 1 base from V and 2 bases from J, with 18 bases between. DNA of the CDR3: TGTGCCAGCAGCTTAGTCCCCGGTATGGGGATCCCCTACGAGCAGTACTTC. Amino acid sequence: CASSLVPGMGIPYEQYF. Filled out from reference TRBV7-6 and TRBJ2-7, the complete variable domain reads GAGVSQSPRYKVTKRGQDVALRCDPISGHVSLYWYRQALGQGPEFLTYFNYEAQQDKSGLPNDRFSAERPEGSISTLTIQRTEQRDSAMYRCASSLVPGMGIPYEQYFGPGTRLTVT.

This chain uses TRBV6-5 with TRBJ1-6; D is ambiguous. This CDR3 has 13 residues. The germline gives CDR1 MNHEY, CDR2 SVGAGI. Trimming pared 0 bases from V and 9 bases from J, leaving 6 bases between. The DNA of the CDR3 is TGTGCCAGCAGTTACTCGGACGCTTCACCCCTCCACTTT. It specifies CASSYSDASPLHF.

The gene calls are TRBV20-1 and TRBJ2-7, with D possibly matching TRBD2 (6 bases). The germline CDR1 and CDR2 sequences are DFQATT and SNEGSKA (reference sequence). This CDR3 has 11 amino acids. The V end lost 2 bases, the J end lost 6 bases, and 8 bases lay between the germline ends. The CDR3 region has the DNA TGCAGTGCTAGAAGCGGGTTCGAGCAGTACTTC. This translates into CSARSGFEQYF.

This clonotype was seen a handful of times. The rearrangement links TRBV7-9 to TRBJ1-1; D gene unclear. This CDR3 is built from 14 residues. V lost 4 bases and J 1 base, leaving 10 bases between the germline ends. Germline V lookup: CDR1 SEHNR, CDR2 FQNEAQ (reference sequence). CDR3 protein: CASSSKATNTEAFF. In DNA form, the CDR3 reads TGTGCCAGCAGCTCTAAGGCCACGAACACTGAAGCTTTCTTT.

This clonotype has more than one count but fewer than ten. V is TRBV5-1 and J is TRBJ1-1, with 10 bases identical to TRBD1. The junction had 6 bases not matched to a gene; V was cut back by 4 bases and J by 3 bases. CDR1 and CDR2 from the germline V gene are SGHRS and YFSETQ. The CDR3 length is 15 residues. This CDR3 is CASSTGTGVDTEAFF. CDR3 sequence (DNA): TGCGCCAGCAGCACAGGGACAGGGGTGGACACTGAAGCTTTCTTT. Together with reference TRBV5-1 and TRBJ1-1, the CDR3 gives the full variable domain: KAGVTQTPRYLIKTRGQQVTLSCSPISGHRSVSWYQQTPGQGLQFLFEYFSETQRNKGNFPGRFSGRQFSNSRSEMNVSTLELGDSALYLCASSTGTGVDTEAFFGQGTRLTVV.

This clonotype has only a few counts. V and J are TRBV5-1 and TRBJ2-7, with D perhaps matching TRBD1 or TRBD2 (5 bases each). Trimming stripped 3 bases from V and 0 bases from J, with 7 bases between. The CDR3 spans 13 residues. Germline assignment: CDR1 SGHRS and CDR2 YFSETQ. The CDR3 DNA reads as TGCGCCAGCAGCTGGGGACCCTCCTACGAGCAGTACGTC. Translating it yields CASSWGPSYEQYV.

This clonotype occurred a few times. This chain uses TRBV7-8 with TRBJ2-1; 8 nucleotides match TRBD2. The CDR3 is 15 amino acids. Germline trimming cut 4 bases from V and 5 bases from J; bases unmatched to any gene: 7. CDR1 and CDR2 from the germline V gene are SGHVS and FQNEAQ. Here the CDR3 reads CASSSGTRGDNEQFF. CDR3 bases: TGTGCCAGCAGCTCCGGGACTAGGGGAGACAATGAGCAGTTCTTC.

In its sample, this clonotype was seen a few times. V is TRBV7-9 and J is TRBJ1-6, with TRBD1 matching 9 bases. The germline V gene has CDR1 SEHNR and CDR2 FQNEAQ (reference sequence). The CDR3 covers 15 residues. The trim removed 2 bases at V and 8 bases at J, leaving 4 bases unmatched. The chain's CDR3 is CASSLRGQGDSPLHF. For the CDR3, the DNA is TGTGCCAGCAGCTTACGGGGACAGGGCGATTCACCCCTCCACTTT. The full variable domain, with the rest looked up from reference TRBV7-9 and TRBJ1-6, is DTGVSQNPRHKITKRGQNVTFRCDPISEHNRLYWYRQTLGQGPEFLTYFQNEAQLEKSRLLSDRFSAERPKGSFSTLEIQRTEQGDSAMYLCASSLRGQGDSPLHFGNGTRLTVT.

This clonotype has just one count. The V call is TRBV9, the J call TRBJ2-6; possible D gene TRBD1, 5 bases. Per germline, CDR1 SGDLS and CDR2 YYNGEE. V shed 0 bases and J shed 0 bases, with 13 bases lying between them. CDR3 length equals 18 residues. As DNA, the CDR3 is TGTGCCAGCAGCGTAGGGGGCTTAGCCCACTCTGGGGCCAACGTCCTGACTTTC. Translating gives CASSVGGLAHSGANVLTF.

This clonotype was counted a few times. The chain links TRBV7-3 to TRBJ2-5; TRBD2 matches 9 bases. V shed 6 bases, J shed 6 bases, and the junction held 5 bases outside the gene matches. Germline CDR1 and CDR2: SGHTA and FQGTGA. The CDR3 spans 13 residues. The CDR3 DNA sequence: TGTGCCAGCAGGGCTAGCGGGGACCAGACCCAGTACTTC. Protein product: CASRASGDQTQYF.

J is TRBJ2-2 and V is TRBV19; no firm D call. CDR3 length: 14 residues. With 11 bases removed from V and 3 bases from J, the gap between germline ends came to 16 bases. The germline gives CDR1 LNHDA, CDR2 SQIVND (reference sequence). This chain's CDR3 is CALRPNLDTGELFF. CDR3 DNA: TGTGCCCTCAGGCCTAACTTGGACACCGGGGAGCTGTTTTTT.

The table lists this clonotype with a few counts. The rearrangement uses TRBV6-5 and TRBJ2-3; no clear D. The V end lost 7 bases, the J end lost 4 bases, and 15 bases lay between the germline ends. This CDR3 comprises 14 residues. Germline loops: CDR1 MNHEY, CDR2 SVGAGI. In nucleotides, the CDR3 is TGTGCCAGCATTCGAGAACTGGGTGCAGATACGCAGTATTTT. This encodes CASIRELGADTQYF.

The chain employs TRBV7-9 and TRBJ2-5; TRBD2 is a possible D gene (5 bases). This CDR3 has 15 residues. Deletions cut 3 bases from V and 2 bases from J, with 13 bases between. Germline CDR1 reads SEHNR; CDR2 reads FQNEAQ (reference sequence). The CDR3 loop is CASSFTSGRQETQYF. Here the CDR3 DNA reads TGTGCCAGCAGCTTTACCAGCGGCAGACAAGAGACCCAGTACTTC.

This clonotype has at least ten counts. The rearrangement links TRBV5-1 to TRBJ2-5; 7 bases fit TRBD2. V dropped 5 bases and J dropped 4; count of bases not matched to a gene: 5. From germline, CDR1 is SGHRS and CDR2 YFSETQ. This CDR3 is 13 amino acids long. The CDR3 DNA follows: TGCGCCAGCAGTAAAGAGCGGGGAGAGACCCAGTACTTC. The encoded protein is CASSKERGETQYF. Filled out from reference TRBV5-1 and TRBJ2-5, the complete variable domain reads KAGVTQTPRYLIKTRGQQVTLSCSPISGHRSVSWYQQTPGQGLQFLFEYFSETQRNKGNFPGRFSGRQFSNSRSEMNVSTLELGDSALYLCASSKERGETQYFGPGTRLLVL.

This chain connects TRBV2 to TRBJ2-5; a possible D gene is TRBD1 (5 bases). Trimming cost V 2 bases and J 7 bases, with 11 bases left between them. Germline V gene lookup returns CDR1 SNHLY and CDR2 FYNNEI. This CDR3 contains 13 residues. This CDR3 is CASSELTQGTQYF. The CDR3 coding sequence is TGTGCCAGCAGTGAATTGACCCAGGGGACCCAGTACTTC.

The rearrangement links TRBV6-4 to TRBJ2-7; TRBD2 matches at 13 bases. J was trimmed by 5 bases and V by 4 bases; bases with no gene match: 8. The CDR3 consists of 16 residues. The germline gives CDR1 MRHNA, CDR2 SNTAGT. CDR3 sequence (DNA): TGTGCCAGCAGTGCTACTAGCGGGGGGGAAGTGGACGAGCAGTACTTC. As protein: CASSATSGGEVDEQYF.